This is a list of T cell receptor beta chains from one sample in a study of identical twins. TCRdb re-called the 5' RACE reads with MiXCR, one entry per CDR3 protein. The table lists roughly 470,000 distinct CDR3 sequences, 13% to 15% of them singletons. This same sample was also part of a study on yellow fever vaccine responses in identical twins.

The sequenced sample consisted of CD4+ T cells sorted from blood. The receptors stem from a woman aged 18-35 years in good health. The CDR3 runs from the conserved cysteine through the conserved F or W. D genes are given only for firm matches. Only some rows state a clone size, as once, few, many or a class for expanded clones.

len	v_gene	abundance	d_gene	j_gene	CDR3nt	CDR3aa
17	TRBV4-2	NA	NA	TRBJ2-1	TGTGCCAGCAGCCAAGATCAAGGAATTGCGGCCTACAATGAGCAGTTCTTC	CASSQDQGIAAYNEQFF
13	TRBV7-2	NA	NA	TRBJ2-1	TGTGCCAGCAGCTGGCGCAGCGAGAATGAGCAGTTCTTC	CASSWRSENEQFF
16	TRBV5-1	NA	TRBD2	TRBJ2-3	TGCGCCAGCAGCGGAGGAACTAGCGGGAGCACAGATACGCAGTATTTT	CASSGGTSGSTDTQYF
14	TRBV7-8	NA	NA	TRBJ2-7	TGTGCCAGCAGCTCCAATCGGGGCTCCTACGAGCAGTACTTC	CASSSNRGSYEQYF
14	TRBV3-1	NA	NA	TRBJ1-6	TGTGCCAGCAGCCAAGAGGCACGGAATTCACCCCTCCACTTT	CASSQEARNSPLHF
15	TRBV27	NA	NA	TRBJ2-3	TGTGCCAGCAGGCGGAGGGGGTTGTTCGCAGATACGCAGTATTTT	CASRRRGLFADTQYF
15	TRBV27	NA	TRBD1	TRBJ1-5	TGTGCCAGCAGTTTATGGGGACAGGGCGACGGGCCCCAGCATTTT	CASSLWGQGDGPQHF
13	TRBV29-1	NA	NA	TRBJ2-1	TGCAGCGTTCCGGGCTACGCGGGGAATGAGCAGTTCTTC	CSVPGYAGNEQFF
13	TRBV6-5	NA	NA	TRBJ2-1	NA	CASSYFGGGISFF
17	TRBV5-1	many	TRBD2	TRBJ2-3	TGCGCCAGCAGCTTCCTGACTAGCGGGGGGCCCAGGGATACGCAGTATTTT	CASSFLTSGGPRDTQYF
13	TRBV29-1	NA	TRBD2	TRBJ2-3	TGCAGCAAAACTAGCGGGGGGGCCGATACGCAGTATTTT	CSKTSGGADTQYF
16	TRBV7-4	NA	TRBD1	TRBJ2-7	TGTGCCAGCAGCCCTAACCAGGGGGCCACCTCCTACGAGCAGTACTTC	CASSPNQGATSYEQYF
15	TRBV11-3	few	TRBD2	TRBJ2-7	TGTGCCAGCAGCACCGATAGCGGGAACTCCTACGAGCAGTACTTC	CASSTDSGNSYEQYF
17	TRBV15	once	NA	TRBJ2-7	TGTGCCACCAGCAGAGATGGGAAGGGTCTTGGGGAAGGCGAGCAGTACTTC	CATSRDGKGLGEGEQYF
17	TRBV7-2	NA	TRBD2	TRBJ2-5	TGTGCCAGCAGCTTTACCGGGACTAGCGGGGGGGAGGGGACCCAGTACTTC	CASSFTGTSGGEGTQYF
14	TRBV3-1	few	NA	TRBJ2-1	TGTGCCAGCAGCCAAGATGGGGCGGCGGCCCAGCAGTTCTTC	CASSQDGAAAQQFF
10	TRBV6-6	NA	TRBD2	TRBJ2-2	TGTGCCAGCGGGAGGGAGGAGCTGTTTTTT	CASGREELFF
12	TRBV20-1	many	NA	TRBJ1-1	TGCAGTGCTAGAGATGGAGGCGCTGAAGCTTTCTTT	CSARDGGAEAFF
15	TRBV3-1	NA	TRBD2	TRBJ2-1	TGTGCCAGCAGCCCCACAGGACTAGATGGAAAATGGCAGTTCTTC	CASSPTGLDGKWQFF
15	TRBV7-9	few	TRBD1	TRBJ2-5	TGTGCCAGCAGCTCGTGGGACAGGGGGCGAGAGACCCAGTACTTC	CASSSWDRGRETQYF
15	TRBV11-2	NA	NA	TRBJ2-7	TGTGCCAGCAGCCTAACTAGGACCTCCTCCTACGAGCAGTACTTC	CASSLTRTSSYEQYF
13	TRBV5-1	NA	NA	TRBJ1-3	TGCGCCAGCAGCTTGGGGGTTGGAAACACCATATATTTT	CASSLGVGNTIYF
16	TRBV12-3/TRBV12-4	few	TRBD1	TRBJ2-7	TGTGCCAGCAGTTACTCCTCGACAGGGGATGTCTACGAGCAGTACTTC	CASSYSSTGDVYEQYF
16	TRBV7-3	NA	NA	TRBJ2-1	TGTGCCAGCAGCTTAATATCTGGGCTACCCCCAGGAGAGCAGTTCTTC	CASSLISGLPPGEQFF
14	TRBV3-1	NA	NA	TRBJ1-1	TGTGCCAGCAGCCATTCCGGGAGTAGCACTGAAGCTTTCTTT	CASSHSGSSTEAFF
14	TRBV7-2	few	NA	TRBJ2-3	TGTGCCAGCAGCCCTGGAAGGGGCTTAGGTACGCAGTATTTT	CASSPGRGLGTQYF
15	TRBV5-8	few	TRBD2	TRBJ2-3	TGTGCCAGCAGCTTGGGCGGGAGCGATACAGATACGCAGTATTTT	CASSLGGSDTDTQYF
13	TRBV12-3/TRBV12-4	few	NA	TRBJ2-7	TGTGCCAGCAGCCAACTGGGCGTCCACGAGCAGTACTTC	CASSQLGVHEQYF
11	TRBV12-3/TRBV12-4	many	NA	TRBJ2-7	TGTGCCAGCAGTGCCGCCTACGAGCAGTACTTC	CASSAAYEQYF
12	TRBV12-3/TRBV12-4	many	NA	TRBJ2-1	TGTGCCAGCAGTGCCATCTATAATGAGCAGTTCTTC	CASSAIYNEQFF
11	TRBV10-3	many	NA	TRBJ2-5	TGTGCCATCAGTGATCGTGAGACCCAGTACTTC	CAISDRETQYF
15	TRBV7-2	few	TRBD2	TRBJ2-1	TGTGCCAGCAGCTGGGGACTAGCGGGGGCGGGTGAGCAGTTCTTC	CASSWGLAGAGEQFF
13	TRBV12-3/TRBV12-4	NA	NA	TRBJ1-4	TGTGCCAGCGGACAGTCAACTAATGAAAAACTGTTTTTT	CASGQSTNEKLFF
12	TRBV18	few	NA	TRBJ2-7	TGTGCCAGCAGCCCTCAAGGCGGCGAGCAGTACTTC	CASSPQGGEQYF
16	TRBV12-3/TRBV12-4	many	TRBD1	TRBJ2-2	TGTGCCAGCAGTTCGTACCGGGACAGGGGTGCCGGGGAGCTGTTTTTT	CASSSYRDRGAGELFF
13	TRBV18	many	TRBD1	TRBJ2-7	TGTGCCAGCTCCCGGGACAGGGGCAACGAGCAGTACTTC	CASSRDRGNEQYF
11	TRBV7-8	NA	TRBD1	TRBJ2-7	TGTGCCAGCAGCATGGGACAGGGGGAGAAATTC	CASSMGQGEKF
13	TRBV10-3	few	NA	TRBJ2-3	TGTGCCACGAGGGAGTTATTGACAGATACGCAGTATTTT	CATRELLTDTQYF
14	TRBV15	few	NA	TRBJ2-1	TGTGCCACCAGCAGAGATCTAGTCTCCAATGAGCAGTTCTTC	CATSRDLVSNEQFF
18	TRBV15	NA	TRBD1	TRBJ2-5	TGTGCCACCAGCAGAGTGATACCGGGACAGGGTGGCGGAGAGACCCAGTACTTC	CATSRVIPGQGGGETQYF
18	TRBV5-1	few	TRBD2	TRBJ2-3	TGCGCCAGCAGCTTGGATGTCTTCGAGCGGGGGGGCATAGATACGCAGTATTTT	CASSLDVFERGGIDTQYF
13	TRBV12-3/TRBV12-4	NA	NA	TRBJ2-7	TGTGCCAGCAGTTTGCCAGACGACTACGAGCAGTACTTC	CASSLPDDYEQYF
17	TRBV5-1	NA	NA	TRBJ2-2	TGCGCCAGCAGCTCCTCCCTCGGATCAGAGAGCACCGGGGAGCTGTTTTTT	CASSSSLGSESTGELFF
14	TRBV20-1	few	NA	TRBJ1-2	TGCAGTGCTAGAGGGGGGCGGGCCAACTATGGCTACACCTTC	CSARGGRANYGYTF
11	TRBV29-1	many	NA	TRBJ2-7	TGCAGCGTTGATCTGGGGAGCGAGCAGTACTTC	CSVDLGSEQYF
18	TRBV5-1	NA	TRBD1	TRBJ2-1	TGCGCCAGCAGCTTGGCCATTTTGACAGGGGGTTCCTACAATGAGCAGTTCTTC	CASSLAILTGGSYNEQFF
15	TRBV5-1	few	NA	TRBJ2-7	TGCGCCAGCAGCGTCGGGACGGCCCCCTCCTACGAGCAGTACTTC	CASSVGTAPSYEQYF
14	TRBV7-8	NA	NA	TRBJ2-7	TGTGCCAGCAGCTTAGTTGCAGGGGTTAGTGAGCAGTACTTC	CASSLVAGVSEQYF
16	TRBV25-1	NA	TRBD2	TRBJ2-3	TGTGCCAGCAGTGACCCCCGGGCTAGCGGGAGAGATACGCAGTATTTT	CASSDPRASGRDTQYF
14	TRBV5-1	NA	NA	TRBJ2-5	TGCGCCAGCCGGGCCGGGGCAGGACAAGAGACCCAGTACTTC	CASRAGAGQETQYF
14	TRBV3-1	few	TRBD1	TRBJ1-1	TGTGCCAGCAGCCGGGGACAGGAGAACACTGAAGCTTTCTTT	CASSRGQENTEAFF
13	TRBV6-2/TRBV6-3	NA	NA	TRBJ1-5	TGTGCCAGCAGTGATGGACTGGTCGAGCCCCAGCATTTT	CASSDGLVEPQHF